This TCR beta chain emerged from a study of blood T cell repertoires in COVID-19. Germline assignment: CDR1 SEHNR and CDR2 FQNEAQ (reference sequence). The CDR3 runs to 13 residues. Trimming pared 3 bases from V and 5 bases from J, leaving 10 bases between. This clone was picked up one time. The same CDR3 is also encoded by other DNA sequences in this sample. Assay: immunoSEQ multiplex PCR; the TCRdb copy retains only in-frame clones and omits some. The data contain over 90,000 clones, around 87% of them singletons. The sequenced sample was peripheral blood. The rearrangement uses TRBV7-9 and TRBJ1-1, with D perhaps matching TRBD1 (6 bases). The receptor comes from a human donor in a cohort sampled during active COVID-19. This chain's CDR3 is CASSLTGGTEAFF. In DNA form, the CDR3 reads TGTGCCAGCAGCTTGACAGGTGGAACTGAAGCTTTCTTT.